The clone carrying this TCR beta chain is a singleton in its sample. Its cognate antigen is unknown. Here immunoSEQ multiplex PCR was the method, and the copy in TCRdb shows in-frame clones only, minus some. The sample lists more than 250,000 clones; less than 95% were seen once. These data come from a study of cytomegalovirus exposure and HLA in healthy donors. V was cut by 0 bases and J by 4 bases, with 6 bases left in between. This CDR3 contains 13 residues. The germline V gene has CDR1 GTSNPN and CDR2 SVGIG (reference sequence). Broader study findings: The tendency of first-cohort TCR clusters to co-occur in the roughly 110 validation repertoires was identified by a subsequent analysis. Among TCR beta chains, those listed as cytomegalovirus-associated numbered under 200. A classifier reportedly called cytomegalovirus status with high sensitivity and specificity.

Input material: PBMCs. The clonotype comes from a woman in her 30s in good health and CMV-seronegative. The V and J genes are TRBV30 and TRBJ2-2; D gene uncertain. CDR3 coding DNA: TGTGCCTGGAGTGTCGAAAGCACCGGGGAGCTGTTTTTT. It specifies CAWSVESTGELFF.